The present TCR beta chain was sequenced within a study of breast tumors, draining lymph nodes, adjacent tissues. TCRdb ran MiXCR on the multiplex PCR reads and lists one entry per CDR3 protein. The sample shows 200,000 to 250,000 distinct CDR3 sequences, about 34% of them seen only once. Study-wide findings and caveats: Tumor and nontumor repertoires were significantly more similar in luminal-like than in basal-like breast cancer.

Looked up from germline, CDR1 is MGHRA and CDR2 is YSYEKL. The length of the CDR3 is 13 residues. The V end lost 2 bases, the J end lost 7 bases, and 10 bases lay between the germline ends. The lymph nodes were axillary draining lymph nodes from breast cancer patients. Ten or more counts support this clonotype. Its antigen is still unknown. The material sequenced was axillary lymph node tissue. The chain has TRBV4-1 and TRBJ2-3; TRBD1 is a possible D gene (6 bases). This clonotype was obtained from a female donor with breast cancer. Some clones in this sample may be carry-over from other donors' samples. CDR3 bases: TGCGCCAGCAGCCAAACCAGGGGTTATACGCAGTATTTT. It codes for CASSQTRGYTQYF.